Detailed here is one T cell receptor beta chain. Its antigen specificity is not known. There are no base qualities to consult, and no much larger clone falls within one base. These data are taken from a study of cytomegalovirus exposure and HLA in healthy donors (dated by TCRdb to 2016 to 2017). Regarding the study in general: In an earlier analysis of approximately 640 of the donors, 276 Gb of sequence data and approximately 120 million unique TCR beta sequences from roughly 190 million T cells were reported. High-throughput TCR immunosequencing, statistical association of individual TCRs with disease status, and machine learning were combined to predict cytomegalovirus infection status. A later genetic analysis used genome-wide SNP genotypes for 398 of the 666 donors, treating that subset as a discovery cohort. Because of strong linkage in the cohort, a few DR-DQ haplotypes were treated as single units for association and clustering. In an earlier analysis of roughly 580 of the donors, high-throughput TCR beta sequencing was used to judge whether each TCR beta V gene segment behaved as functional or pseudogenic. The T cell repertoires of 666 subjects were profiled by immunosequencing and related to cytomegalovirus serostatus. A later analysis re-examined previously published TCR beta repertoires from hundreds of donors and added high-resolution HLA genotyping to investigate patterns of TCR occurrence. Among the roughly 370 genotyped donors, around 81% belonged to the genetic ancestry cluster associated with self-reported Caucasian donors. Along with the roughly 670-subject first cohort, a separate validation cohort of over 90 different subjects was used. Typing coverage varied by locus: roughly 629-640 donors for A, B, C, DRB1 and DQB1; some 520 for DQA1; approximately 610 for DPA1; roughly 450 for DPB1. Both class I and class II loci were covered by HLA typing, at four-digit resolution. All discovery cohort repertoires had been generated using a single sequencing platform. Rather than drawing on any new phenotypic data, the later analysis identified candidate immune exposures from TCR beta sequences and the way those sequences occurred across donors. The study was designed to test whether signatures of past pathogen exposure could be identified by cataloging public T cell receptors. Donor age, sex, ethnicity and CMV serostatus were compiled alongside the repertoire data. Approximately 300 gigabases of sequencing data and around 80 million unique TCR sequences made up an early release that covered approximately 700 HLA-typed donors. Among under 450 genotyped donors of the cohort, an average of around 240,000 unique TCR beta nucleotide sequences were sequenced per donor, roughly a sixth of them non-productive.

The cohort consisted of 670 or so healthy bone marrow donors. At the time of sampling, all cohort members were nominally healthy, though unrecorded immune exposures were likely present. The donor tested CMV seronegative, placing the donor among the 350 or so seronegative members of the cohort. A peripheral blood sample was collected from each donor, and TCR beta sequencing was performed on peripheral blood mononuclear cells. Genomic DNA extraction from the blood cell samples was performed with the Qiagen DNeasy Blood Extraction Kit. The library was obtained by the immunoSEQ multiplex PCR assay. A mixture of 60 forward primers for TCR Vbeta segments and 13 reverse primers for TCR Jbeta segments was used in the multiplex PCR. A multiplex PCR assay on genomic DNA amplified the CDR3 region of rearranged TCR beta genes. Amplified TCR beta libraries were sequenced as 87-base-pair reads on the Illumina HiSeq System. Regarding the original processing steps: In a later analysis, some 80 million unique TCR beta chains were counted across the roughly 670 repertoires, and roughly 11 million of these chains were shared by at least two donors. Raw reads were error-corrected and collapsed into unique sequences by a nearest-neighbor algorithm in which closely related sequences were merged to remove PCR and sequencing errors. CDR3 sequences were aligned to IMGT reference sequences to assign V, D and J gene segments. For a sequence to be retained, at least a six-nucleotide match to both a V gene segment and a J gene segment was required. A rearrangement was called productive if the CDR3 had no stop codons and remained in frame with V and J, and every other rearrangement was called non-productive. CDR3 was defined according to IMGT convention as the region running from the second conserved V-encoded cysteine to the conserved J-encoded phenylalanine. The earlier analysis of about 530 of the donors excluded any sequence lacking an unambiguous match to a single V gene segment. In an earlier analysis of almost 600 of the donors, a V segment was called functional when productive rearrangements were above 56.7%, and segregating when the standard deviation between donors exceeded 5%. A statistical classification framework was built to diagnose cytomegalovirus status from the catalog of TCR beta chain sequences. V and J gene assignment, in a later analysis, came from comparing TCR nucleotide sequences with IMGT/GENE-DB human TR gene sequences. Using the TCRdist pipeline, a later analysis assigned CDR3 sequences along with most-parsimonious VDJ recombination scenarios. In a later analysis, each TCR beta chain was defined by its CDR3 amino acid sequence together with its V-gene family, and reads without a unique V-gene family were excluded. A later analysis removed roughly 590 highly shared, low-generation-probability nucleotide sequences to deal with suspected cross-contamination and a sequencing artifact. In a later analysis, a clonal expansion index was calculated for each public chain from normalized within-repertoire ranks of inferred template counts. In a later analysis, generation probabilities were computed with a VDJ recombination model fitted to out-of-frame rearrangements, and the resulting probabilities were checked against IGoR. A later analysis scored TCR-TCR, TCR-HLA and TCR-CMV co-occurrence with hypergeometric tests, applying a repertoire-size bias correction to TCR pairs. A later analysis estimated false discovery rates by permuting HLA or CMV assignments 20 times. A later analysis grouped co-occurring TCRs with DBSCAN, adding TCRdist sequence similarity when clustering within HLA-allele-positive subsets. Co-occurrence clustering excluded repertoires with fewer than 30,000 or more than 120,000 public chains, plus five with anomalous nucleotide sharing. Entries here come from immuneACCESS through TCRdb and include only in-frame sequences with V and J called. Some clones fail to appear in such tables; in the studies checked, an unresolved V gene covers under half of the shortfall, and the cause of the remainder is unknown. V, J and clone size are those of that table, while D and trimming were read from the DNA. The sample table shows roughly 250,000 clones, and more than 55% are seen once. Together, the top ten hold 2% to 2.5% of the sample.

Study-wide findings and limitations: In vitro tests confirmed that a few of the cytomegalovirus-associated TCR beta chains recognize cytomegalovirus antigens. The 87-base-pair reads could not distinguish some IMGT-functional V segments, including TRBV6-2 and TRBV6-3, so those segments were excluded. In a later analysis, HLA-associated TCR beta chains were found to be more clonally expanded and to have lower generation probabilities than equally common non-associated chains. Because counts were too low, roughly 16 rarely observed V segments, including chromosome 9 orphons, were left out of the earlier analysis of over 550 of the donors. For the cohort, immune exposure information was limited to CMV serostatus. In a later analysis, several top co-occurrence clusters were reported to appear linked to parvovirus B19, influenza, CMV and Epstein-Barr virus. When HLA alleles, especially DR and DQ, strongly co-occurred, TCR associations were difficult to assign to individual alleles. In a later analysis, most CMV-associated TCR beta chains were found to appear HLA-restricted, with HLA associations seemingly driven largely by CMV exposure. An earlier analysis of some 560 of the donors showed that most TCR beta V segments appeared in productive rearrangements either about 90% or about 30% of the time, which broadly matched IMGT annotations. According to the authors, the approach could potentially be generalized to other disease states and immunological phenotypes. In a later genetic analysis, a missense DCLRE1C variant was associated with V-gene and J-gene trimming of TCR beta chains, and the association was replicated in an independent cohort. Compared with the approximately 600-donor mean, donors in an Asian-associated ancestry cluster had fewer N-insertions in productive TCRs, according to a later genetic analysis. A later analysis associated about 17,000 TCR beta sequences with specific HLA alleles at a false discovery rate of 0.05. Most TCR sequences were seen in very few donors, while some public TCRs were found in many individuals. Presence/absence analyses assumed roughly uniform sequencing depth across donors, an assumption that may not hold. This cohort had only TCR beta chains sequenced, and the lack of alpha or paired-chain data limited which features could be detected. Because some donors lacked HLA typing at each locus, the association tests relied only on the typed subset. A further reported finding was that TCR beta sequences accurately predicted the HLA-A and HLA-B alleles for most subjects in the first cohort. A cluster of highly shared sequence variants was judged likely to be a technical artifact of the sequencing pipeline. Correlated functional status among segregating V segments might reflect linkage disequilibrium, but an unknown experimental factor could not be ruled out. The classifier was reported to diagnose cytomegalovirus status with high specificity and sensitivity in both the original and validation cohorts. According to a later analysis, TCR association rates differed among HLA loci, with DRB1 alleles showing the most associated TCRs and HLA-C alleles showing the fewest. A total of 150 or so TCR beta chains were listed by the study as associated with cytomegalovirus.

CDR1 SGHAT and CDR2 FQNNGV are derived from the germline V gene. There are 15 amino acids in the CDR3, from cysteine to phenylalanine inclusive. Left in the record is the CDR3 DNA by itself, 45 bases read in frame from the first base. V has 5 bases trimmed and J has 8 bases trimmed; junction bases matching no gene number 11. The sequenced sample consisted of PBMCs. This chain joins TRBV11-2 to TRBJ1-1; 10 nucleotides in the junction match TRBD1. The clonotype originates from a female donor in good health and CMV-seronegative. At the DNA level, the sequence is TGTGCCAGCAGCCCAGGACGGACAGGGGGGGACGAAGCTTTCTTT. The resulting protein is CASSPGRTGGDEAFF.